These T cell receptor beta chains were read from a single sample in a study of control samples from healthy donors and cancer patients. Some clones are missing from TCRdb's copy, which holds only in-frame ones; the method was immunoSEQ multiplex PCR. The table records about 110,000 clones, approximately 82% of them present only once. Material for sequencing was blood. The receptors originated from a man in his late teens or twenties in good health. Each CDR3 is given with its conserved first and last residue. The D gene is left open where the match is weak. Size is stated for part of the rows, as once, few or many counts, or as a class when the clone is expanded.

size: once; V: TRBV5-4; D: NA; J: TRBJ1-2; DNA: TGTGCCAGCAGCTTATCCTTCCGGACAAAGACTAACTATGGCTACACCTTC; CDR3: CASSLSFRTKTNYGYTF
size: NA; V: TRBV24-1; D: TRBD1; J: TRBJ1-2; DNA: TGTGCCACCAGTGGGACAGGGACTAACTATGGCTACACCTTC; CDR3: CATSGTGTNYGYTF
size: NA; V: TRBV7-6; D: NA; J: TRBJ1-1; DNA: TGTGCCAGCAGCTTCCGCCCGTGGGGAAGCACTGAAGCTTTCTTT; CDR3: CASSFRPWGSTEAFF
size: NA; V: TRBV4-2; D: TRBD2; J: TRBJ2-5; DNA: TGTGCCAGCAGCCAAGATCCCAGCGGGGGAAAAGAGACCCAGTACTTC; CDR3: CASSQDPSGGKETQYF
size: NA; V: TRBV7-9; D: TRBD1; J: TRBJ1-2; DNA: TGTGCCAGCAGGGGGGACAGGGGCTATGGCTACACCTTC; CDR3: CASRGDRGYGYTF
size: NA; V: TRBV7-2; D: TRBD1; J: TRBJ2-3; DNA: TGTGCCAGCAGCCGGGACAGGGGCGCAGATACGCAGTATTTT; CDR3: CASSRDRGADTQYF
size: NA; V: TRBV25-1; D: NA; J: TRBJ2-6; DNA: TGTGCCAGCAGTGAATATACCATCTCTGGGGCCAACGTCCTGACTTTC; CDR3: CASSEYTISGANVLTF
size: few; V: TRBV7-2; D: NA; J: TRBJ1-1; DNA: TGTGCCAGCAGCTTCGAGGGCCTGAACACTGAAGCTTTCTTT; CDR3: CASSFEGLNTEAFF
size: NA; V: TRBV29-1; D: NA; J: TRBJ2-5; DNA: TGCAGCGTTTTTCTTTTAACGGGGACCGGGGCGGAGACCCAGTACTTC; CDR3: CSVFLLTGTGAETQYF
size: once; V: TRBV30; D: TRBD2; J: TRBJ2-1; DNA: TGTGCCTGGAGCGGGGGGACCTACAATGAGCAGTTCTTC; CDR3: CAWSGGTYNEQFF
size: few; V: TRBV30; D: TRBD1; J: TRBJ1-2; DNA: TGTGCCTGGAGTGTACCCCGACAGGGGACAGGGGGCTACACCTTC; CDR3: CAWSVPRQGTGGYTF
size: NA; V: TRBV9; D: NA; J: TRBJ1-4; DNA: TGTGCCAGCAGCGCCGGGACGGCAACTAATGAAAAACTGTTTTTT; CDR3: CASSAGTATNEKLFF
size: NA; V: TRBV12-5; D: NA; J: TRBJ2-6; DNA: TGTGCTAGTGGCCTGAGGGAGTCTGGGGCCAACGTCCTGACTTTC; CDR3: CASGLRESGANVLTF
size: NA; V: TRBV7-9; D: TRBD1; J: TRBJ1-2; DNA: TGTGCCAGCAGCTTCGGGACAGGGGATGGCTACACCTTC; CDR3: CASSFGTGDGYTF
size: few; V: TRBV29-1; D: NA; J: TRBJ1-2; DNA: TGCAGCGTTGGGCTACAGGGACTTTATGGCTACACCTTC; CDR3: CSVGLQGLYGYTF
size: NA; V: TRBV2; D: NA; J: TRBJ2-7; DNA: TGTGCCAGCAGGAGGGAGTCCTACGAGCAGTACTTC; CDR3: CASRRESYEQYF
size: NA; V: TRBV7-2; D: NA; J: TRBJ2-5; DNA: TGTGCCAGCAGCCCCCAGTCGGGGACCCAGTACTTC; CDR3: CASSPQSGTQYF
size: NA; V: TRBV29-1; D: NA; J: TRBJ1-2; DNA: TGCAGCGTTGGGGGGTACTATGGCTACACCTTC; CDR3: CSVGGYYGYTF
size: NA; V: TRBV6-5; D: NA; J: TRBJ2-1; DNA: TGTGCCAGCAGTTTCTCGGGGGCTGCCCGTCGGAATGAGCAGTTCTTC; CDR3: CASSFSGAARRNEQFF
size: NA; V: TRBV7-2; D: NA; J: TRBJ1-3; DNA: TGTGCCAGCAGCTTAGATTGGCGCTCTGGAAACACCATATATTTT; CDR3: CASSLDWRSGNTIYF
size: NA; V: TRBV6-4; D: TRBD1; J: TRBJ2-2; DNA: TGTGCCAGCGGGGGACAGGGGACCGGGGAGCTGTTTTTT; CDR3: CASGGQGTGELFF